Below, one T cell receptor beta chain is given with its context. The junction does not match germline at one end; this may be a read error. Clones were read by immunoSEQ multiplex PCR, and TCRdb kept only the in-frame ones, dropping some. Of around 170,000 clones listed, 80% to 85% are singletons. The data derive from a study of blood T cell repertoires in COVID-19. Study details: Sites across the United States, Italy and Spain contributed samples from acute and convalescent COVID-19.

This CDR3 spans 15 amino acids. The V gene's germline CDR1 is MDHEN and CDR2 SYDVKM. This chain connects TRBV28 to TRBJ2-7, with a tentative D call TRBD2 (6 bases). The TCR comes from a woman in her 40s with acute or convalescent COVID-19. The source material was peripheral blood. Here the CDR3 reads CASSTFSGTDYEQYF. The DNA for the CDR3 is TGTGCCAGCAGTACCTTCTCCGGGACGGACTACGAACAGTACTTC.